A selection of T cell receptor beta chains follows, all from one sample in a study of blood T cell repertoires in COVID-19. Data came from immunoSEQ multiplex PCR; TCRdb stores just in-frame clones and leaves some out. The repertoire holds around 450,000 clones, with 87% as singletons. Sequenced material: PBMCs or T cells enriched from blood (not recorded which). The origin of the receptors is a woman younger than 30 who had recovered from COVID-19. Each CDR3 is given with its conserved first and last residue. Fields, in order: clone size, J gene, V gene, D gene, CDR3 DNA, CDR3 protein. The D gene is left open where the match is weak. The listing skips clone size in some rows; elsewhere it reads once, few, many or a size class.

. TRBJ1-4 TRBV9 TRBD1 TGTGCCAGCAGCGGTGGGGTGGACAGGGGGGAAAAACTGTTTTTT CASSGGVDRGEKLFF
few TRBJ1-2 TRBV28 . TGTGCCAGCTGCAGGGACTTAAACTATGGCTACACCTTC CASCRDLNYGYTF
. TRBJ2-5 TRBV18 TRBD2 TGTGCCAGCTCCAGACTAGCGGGGCAAGAGACCCAGTACTTC CASSRLAGQETQYF
. TRBJ2-3 TRBV12-3/TRBV12-4 . TGTGCCAGCAGTTTTCAGGGTAGGGATACGCAGTATTTT CASSFQGRDTQYF
. TRBJ1-1 TRBV5-8 . TGTGCCAGCAGCTTTAACGTTTTTGAGGCTTTCTTT CASSFNVFEAFF
. TRBJ1-2 TRBV23-1 . TGCGCCAGCAGTCTCGTAACAGGACCCGGGGGCTATGGCTACACCTTC CASSLVTGPGGYGYTF
. TRBJ1-2 TRBV2 TRBD1 TGTGCCAGCAGCCTCGACAGGGAGTGGGGCTACACCTTC CASSLDREWGYTF
. TRBJ1-1 TRBV20-1 TRBD1 TGCAGTGCGAGTCCGGGACAGGGGTTTGGTGAAGCTTTCTTT CSASPGQGFGEAFF
. TRBJ2-5 TRBV5-1 TRBD2 TGCGCCAGCAGCCCACTACTAGCGGGGGGACAAGAGACCCAGTACTTC CASSPLLAGGQETQYF
. TRBJ2-1 TRBV29-1 TRBD2 TGCAGCGCCCAGAGGGGGACTAGCGGGGAAAATGAGCAGTTCTTC CSAQRGTSGENEQFF
. TRBJ2-2 TRBV3-1/TRBV3-2 TRBD1 TGTGCCAGCAGCCAGGAGGGACAGGGGTTCGGGGAGCTGTTTTTT CASSQEGQGFGELFF
few TRBJ1-2 TRBV12-1 . TGTGCCAGCAGCTTTCACGATCGGTATCGCAGGGGGGTTCCTAACTATGGCTACACCTTC CASSFHDRYRRGVPNYGYTF
. TRBJ1-1 TRBV28 . TGTGCCAGCAGTTTGGCGGGGAACACTGAAGCTTTCTTT CASSLAGNTEAFF